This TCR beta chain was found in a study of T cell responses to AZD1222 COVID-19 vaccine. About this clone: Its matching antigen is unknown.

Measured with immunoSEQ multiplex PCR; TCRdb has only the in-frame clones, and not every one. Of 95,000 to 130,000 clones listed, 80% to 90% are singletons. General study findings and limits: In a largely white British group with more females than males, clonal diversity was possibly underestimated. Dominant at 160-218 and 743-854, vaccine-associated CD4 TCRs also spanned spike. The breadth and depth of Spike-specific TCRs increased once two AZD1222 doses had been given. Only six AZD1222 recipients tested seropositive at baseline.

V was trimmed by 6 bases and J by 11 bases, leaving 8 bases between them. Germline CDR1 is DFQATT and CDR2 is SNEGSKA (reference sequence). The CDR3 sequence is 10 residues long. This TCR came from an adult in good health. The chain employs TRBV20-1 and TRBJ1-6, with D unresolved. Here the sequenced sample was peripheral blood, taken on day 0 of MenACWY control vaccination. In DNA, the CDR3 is TGCAGTGCCCCCGAGCCACCCCTCCACTTT. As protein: CSAPEPPLHF.